The next 5 T cell receptor beta chains were all read from a single sample in a study of T-cell memory formation after mild COVID-19. TCRdb recomputed calls from the 5' RACE reads with MiXCR, one row per CDR3 protein. The data contain about half a million distinct CDR3 sequences, 15% to 20% of them singletons. The sample comprised PBMCs or a T cell subset sorted from them (not recorded which). These receptors came from an adult woman who had mild COVID-19 (a few samples of this study predate the infection). Cell type and time point are not known.

V is TRBV11-2 and J is TRBJ2-1; D gene unclear. From germline, CDR1 is SGHAT and CDR2 FQNNGV. The CDR3 is 14 residues long. V was pared by 0 bases and J by 8 bases, with 11 bases between. The CDR3 region is CASSLDMLIDEQFF. The CDR3 coding sequence is TGTGCCAGCAGCTTAGATATGTTGATCGATGAGCAGTTCTTC.

This clonotype was recorded a few times. The chain is built from TRBV20-1 and TRBJ2-3, with D unclear. The CDR3 spans 13 residues. V was trimmed by 1 base and J by 7 bases, leaving 12 bases between them. Germline loops: CDR1 DFQATT, CDR2 SNEGSKA (reference sequence). Here the CDR3 DNA reads TGCAGTGCTAGAGCCCACACCGTTAATACGCAGTATTTT. Amino acid sequence: CSARAHTVNTQYF.

This clonotype was counted between two and nine times. The chain employs TRBV2 and TRBJ1-5; TRBD1 matches 8 bases. Germline V gene sequence: CDR1 SNHLY, CDR2 FYNNEI. Losses at the gene ends were 0 bases for V and 6 bases for J; bases not matched to a gene: 4. There are 15 residues in the CDR3. CDR3 amino acids: CASSEARTGGQPQHF. The CDR3 bases are TGTGCCAGCAGTGAAGCTAGAACAGGGGGTCAGCCCCAGCATTTT.

The V and J genes are TRBV15 and TRBJ1-1; no definite D call. V was clipped by 1 base and J by 1 base, with 16 bases between them. The CDR3 has 17 residues. Per the germline V gene, CDR1 is LNHNV and CDR2 is YYDKDF (reference sequence). For the CDR3, the DNA is TGTGCCACCAGCAGAGTTCTCGGGAGGTTGAAGAACACTGAAGCTTTCTTT. This codes for CATSRVLGRLKNTEAFF.

The J gene is TRBJ2-7, the V gene TRBV29-1; D might be TRBD2 (5 bases). CDR1 SQVTM and CDR2 ANQGSEA come from the germline V gene. V shed 8 bases and J shed 0 bases, with 17 bases lying between them. The CDR3 is 14 amino acids. The CDR3 region is CSILPEVLSYEQYF. CDR3 coding DNA: TGCAGCATCTTACCGGAGGTTCTCTCCTACGAGCAGTACTTC.